This T cell receptor (beta chain) was sequenced during a study of cytomegalovirus exposure and HLA in healthy donors. Study findings and constraints: By a later analysis, the bulk of CMV-associated TCR beta chains appeared HLA-restricted.

Researchers ran the PCR with 60 Vbeta and 13 Jbeta primers. Sequencing was performed with immunoSEQ multiplex PCR; in TCRdb, only in-frame clones are kept and a portion is missing. The profile covers over 150,000 clones, with approximately 77% appearing a single time and roughly 3.6% taken by the ten largest. On this clone: Antigen: not known.

Germline CDR1 and CDR2: MNHEY and SVGAGI. This CDR3 comprises 12 residues. Trimming took off 8 bases at V and 4 bases at J, with 11 bases between the two ends. This chain joins TRBV6-5 and TRBJ2-5; D possibly corresponds to TRBD2 (6 bases). Sequenced sample: PBMCs. This receptor was obtained from a man aged 25 to 40 in good health and CMV-seropositive. CDR3 sequence reads: CASGLGGETQYF. The CDR3 region has the DNA TGTGCCAGCGGGCTCGGGGGAGAGACCCAGTACTTC.